These 25 T cell receptor beta chains were all obtained from the same sample, sequenced in a study of blood T cells in healthy people across ages. Through a sample-barcoded 5' primer and a J-beta primer mix, a second PCR was run for roughly 6 to 12 cycles. TCRdb used MiXCR to reprocess the 5' RACE reads, holding one entry per CDR3 protein. Of about 1.1 million distinct CDR3 sequences listed, more than 30% were seen once; the top ten hold approximately 14%. Material for sequencing was blood. All receptors come from a man aged 18 to 29 in good health.

The genes are TRBV18 and TRBJ2-1; 8 bases are a match to TRBD1. Germline CDR1 KGHSH, CDR2 LQKENI. The CDR3 runs to 15 residues. Unmatched junction bases numbered 2, after V lost 2 bases and J lost 2 bases. CDR3 nucleotides: TGTGCCAGCTCACCAAGCAGGGGGCCCTACAATGAGCAGTTCTTC. Its protein is CASSPSRGPYNEQFF.

This chain links TRBV6-6 with TRBJ1-1, with D possibly being TRBD1 (5 bases). The V and J ends lost 6 bases and 4 bases respectively, with 18 bases between them. CDR3 length: 15 residues. Germline V CDR1 and CDR2: MNHNY, SVGAGI (reference sequence). The CDR3 DNA follows: TGTGCCAGCAGCCCCCGGGGGGGAGTAGGCACTGAAGCTTTCTTT. Translating gives CASSPRGGVGTEAFF.

This clonotype was seen more than once but under ten times. This chain connects TRBV4-3 to TRBJ2-3; 13 nucleotides line up with TRBD2. Germline V gene lookup returns CDR1 LGHNA and CDR2 YSLEER. This CDR3 region has 17 residues. Germline trimming cut 3 bases from V and 3 bases from J; bases unmatched to any gene: 6. The CDR3 reads CASSQSTSGGITDTQYF. The CDR3, as DNA: TGCGCCAGCAGCCAGTCGACTAGCGGGGGGATTACAGATACGCAGTATTTT.

In this sample, this clonotype turned up many times. This chain links TRBV29-1 with TRBJ2-3; 14 positions agree with TRBD2. CDR3 length equals 14 residues. Germline assignment: CDR1 SQVTM and CDR2 ANQGSEA. The junction had 5 bases not matched to a gene; V was cut back by 8 bases and J by 4 bases. The CDR3 spells CSSETSGGADTQYF. CDR3 DNA: TGCAGCTCCGAGACTAGCGGGGGGGCAGATACGCAGTATTTT.

This clonotype occurred a few times. The chain uses TRBV20-1 and TRBJ1-2, with D possibly being TRBD1 (5 bases). The CDR3 is 14 residues long. Per the germline V gene, CDR1 is DFQATT and CDR2 is SNEGSKA (reference sequence). Trimming left V 2 bases short and J 4 bases short, with 14 bases between. Here the CDR3 reads CSARLGDPLYGYTF. The CDR3 DNA follows: TGCAGTGCTAGATTGGGGGATCCCCTCTATGGCTACACCTTC.

The V call is TRBV4-2, the J call TRBJ1-3; D not certain. Germline V lookup: CDR1 LGHNA, CDR2 YNFKEQ. Trimming left V 1 base short and J 2 bases short, with 9 bases between. The CDR3 is made up of 15 amino acids. The CDR3: CASSQAVGPGNTIYF. DNA of the CDR3: TGTGCCAGCAGCCAAGCGGTGGGTCCTGGAAACACCATATATTTT.

This clonotype has just a few counts. The CDR3 region is CASSLGSFTVNYGYTF. The CDR3, as DNA: TGTGCCAGCAGCTTAGGCAGTTTCACCGTCAACTATGGCTACACCTTC. V gene TRBV7-2 combines with J gene TRBJ1-2, with unresolved D. The germline CDR1 and CDR2 sequences are SGHTA and FQGNSA. This CDR3 has 16 residues. V dropped 1 base and J dropped 2 bases, with 14 bases sitting between them.

The V gene is TRBV4-1, the J gene TRBJ1-5; a weak D match, TRBD1 (5 bases). This CDR3 comprises 14 residues. V was trimmed by 0 bases and J by 5 bases, leaving 8 bases between them. The V gene's germline CDR1 is MGHRA and CDR2 YSYEKL. In nucleotides, the CDR3 is TGCGCCAGCAGCCAAGAGCAAGGGGATCAGCCCCAGCATTTT. This codes for CASSQEQGDQPQHF.

This chain connects TRBV7-3 to TRBJ1-1, with D uncertain. V was clipped by 5 bases and J by 1 base, with 8 bases between them. This CDR3 comprises 13 residues. The germline gives CDR1 SGHTA, CDR2 FQGTGA. Here the CDR3 reads CASSTQRNTEAFF. CDR3 DNA sequence: TGTGCCAGCAGCACACAACGGAACACTGAAGCTTTCTTT.

This clonotype was counted once. The chain employs TRBV5-1 and TRBJ1-4; 9 bases are a match to TRBD1. This CDR3 has 16 residues. In germline, CDR1 is SGHRS, CDR2 YFSETQ. V lost 3 bases to trimming and J lost 8 bases; unmatched junction nucleotides: 11. The CDR3 sequence is CASSSGTGNSKEKLFF. As DNA, the CDR3 is TGCGCCAGCAGCTCAGGGACAGGGAACTCCAAGGAAAAACTGTTTTTT.

This clonotype was seen a few times. J is TRBJ1-2 and V is TRBV7-2; unclear D gene. Germline CDR1 reads SGHTA; CDR2 reads FQGNSA. V lost 4 bases, J lost 1 base, and 19 bases lay in between. The CDR3 totals 17 residues. CDR3 region: CASSSQSGRAYNYGYTF. CDR3 in DNA: TGTGCCAGCAGCTCCCAATCAGGCCGGGCGTATAACTATGGCTACACCTTC.

This CDR3 reads CASSQAGEGITEAFF. CDR3 sequence (DNA): TGTGCCAGCAGCCAAGCGGGGGAGGGGATCACTGAAGCTTTCTTT. The rearrangement links TRBV4-2 to TRBJ1-1; possibly TRBD1 for D (5 bases). V dropped 1 base and J dropped 4 bases, with 13 bases sitting between them. From germline, CDR1 is LGHNA and CDR2 YNFKEQ. CDR3 length equals 15 residues.

This chain uses TRBV20-1 with TRBJ1-1, with D possibly being TRBD1 (5 bases). Between the trimmed V and J ends, which lost 8 bases and 1 base, there was a span of 23 bases. Germline V gene data show CDR1 as DFQATT and CDR2 as SNEGSKA (reference sequence). The CDR3 is made up of 16 amino acids. The CDR3 sequence: CSPLGSGGYQNTEAFF. In DNA form, the CDR3 reads TGCAGTCCTTTAGGGAGTGGGGGATACCAGAACACTGAAGCTTTCTTT.

This chain links TRBV11-2 with TRBJ2-1; 7 bases map to TRBD2. V shed 6 bases, J shed 2 bases, and the junction held 7 bases outside the gene matches. This CDR3 region has 15 residues. Germline V lookup: CDR1 SGHAT, CDR2 FQNNGV. The CDR3 is CASSAGLPTYNEQFF. The CDR3 bases are TGTGCCAGCAGTGCGGGACTACCCACCTACAATGAGCAGTTCTTC.

The V call is TRBV20-1, the J call TRBJ1-1, with D possibly matching TRBD1 (5 bases). This CDR3 has 15 residues. Trimming left V 6 bases short and J 5 bases short, with 22 bases between. Germline V lookup: CDR1 DFQATT, CDR2 SNEGSKA (reference sequence). The CDR3 bases are TGCAGTGCGGTATCACCGGGGGAAGGGAGTACTGAAGCTTTCTTT. Protein sequence: CSAVSPGEGSTEAFF.

This sequence joins TRBV20-1 and TRBJ2-1; 8 bases match TRBD2. After removal of 5 bases from V and 9 bases from J, the junction contained 15 bases not matched to a gene. The CDR3 runs 15 residues. The germline gives CDR1 DFQATT, CDR2 SNEGSKA (reference sequence). The CDR3: CSAAPGTSPPSEQFF. In DNA, the CDR3 is TGCAGTGCTGCTCCCGGGACTAGTCCCCCGAGTGAGCAGTTCTTC.

The chain is built from TRBV6-1 and TRBJ2-7; no firm D call. The V end lost 2 bases, the J end lost 4 bases, and 6 bases lay between the germline ends. This CDR3 contains 12 residues. CDR1 is MNHNS and CDR2 is SASEGT in the germline V gene. The CDR3 is CASSETAYEQYF. The CDR3, as DNA: TGTGCCAGCAGTGAAACCGCTTACGAGCAGTACTTC.

CDR3 coding DNA: TGTGCCAGCAGCCCTAAGGGACCAGATACGCAGTATTTT. Its protein is CASSPKGPDTQYF. This chain links TRBV7-9 with TRBJ2-3; possibly TRBD1 or TRBD2 for D (5 bases each). V dropped 5 bases and J dropped 4 bases, with 10 bases sitting between them. CDR1 SEHNR and CDR2 FQNEAQ come from the germline V gene (reference sequence). The CDR3 sequence is 13 residues long.

This clonotype was detected a few times. This chain connects TRBV12-3 or TRBV12-4 to TRBJ2-3, with a weak D call TRBD2 (6 bases). This CDR3 spans 13 amino acids. The ends were cut back, 7 bases at V and 4 bases at J, with 12 bases in the middle. The CDR3 bases are TGTGCCAGCATAGGGGTAGCGGCAGATACGCAGTATTTT. It yields the protein CASIGVAADTQYF.

V usage is TRBV5-1 and J usage is TRBJ2-2; D possibly corresponds to TRBD2 (5 bases). Trimming left V 0 bases short and J 3 bases short, with 12 bases between. The germline gives CDR1 SGHRS, CDR2 YFSETQ. The CDR3 is 16 residues long. The CDR3 bases are TGCGCCAGCAGCTTGGTTCCGGGGATAGACACCGGGGAGCTGTTTTTT. Translated: CASSLVPGIDTGELFF.

This clonotype occurred a few times. The chain has TRBV27 and TRBJ1-6; tentatively, D is TRBD1 (5 bases). Trimming left V 0 bases short and J 6 bases short, with 9 bases between. The CDR3 contains 15 residues. CDR1 MNHEY and CDR2 SMNVEV come from the germline V gene (reference sequence). In DNA form, the CDR3 reads TGTGCCAGCAGTTTATCAGGGGATTTTAATTCACCCCTCCACTTT. Its translation: CASSLSGDFNSPLHF.

In its sample, this clonotype was seen a few times. This sequence joins TRBV12-3 or TRBV12-4 and TRBJ1-2; no definite D call. Trimming stripped 6 bases from V and 1 base from J, with 18 bases between. The CDR3 sequence is 16 residues long. The CDR3, as DNA: TGTGCCAGCAGCCCCGCGACGGTTTTACGTAACTATGGCTACACCTTC. This translates into CASSPATVLRNYGYTF.

This clonotype was seen more than once but under ten times. The J gene is TRBJ1-5, the V gene TRBV28; D call uncertain. CDR1 and CDR2 (germline): MDHEN, SYDVKM. This CDR3 is built from 12 residues. Trimming removed 8 bases at V and 0 bases at J, with 5 bases between. This chain's CDR3 is CASRTSNQPQHF. The DNA of the CDR3 is TGTGCCAGCCGGACTAGCAATCAGCCCCAGCATTTT. Drawing the rest from reference TRBV28 and TRBJ1-5, the complete variable domain is DVKVTQSSRYLVKRTGEKVFLECVQDMDHENMFWYRQDPGLGLRLIYFSYDVKMKEKGDIPEGYSVSREKKERFSLILESASTNQTSMYLCASRTSNQPQHFGDGTRLSIL.

This sequence joins TRBV12-3 or TRBV12-4 and TRBJ2-5, with 12 nucleotides matching TRBD2. The CDR3 extends over 13 amino acids. V shed 10 bases, J shed 4 bases, and the junction held 4 bases outside the gene matches. In DNA, the CDR3 is TGTGCCACTAGCGGGGGGGCTCGAGAGACCCAGTACTTC. This encodes CATSGGARETQYF.

The chain recombines TRBV2 with TRBJ1-2; D is unresolved. CDR1 is SNHLY and CDR2 is FYNNEI in the germline V gene. The CDR3 has 14 amino acids. V was trimmed by 6 bases and J by 0 bases, leaving 11 bases between them. The CDR3 DNA is TGTGCCAGCAGGAGGGAGATGTCTAACTATGGCTACACCTTC. Translation gives CASRREMSNYGYTF. Filled out from reference TRBV2 and TRBJ1-2, the complete variable domain reads EPEVTQTPSHQVTQMGQEVILRCVPISNHLYFYWYRQILGQKVEFLVSFYNNEISEKSEIFDDQFSVERPDGSNFTLKIRSTKLEDSAMYFCASRREMSNYGYTFGSGTRLTVV.